The 4 T cell receptor beta chains in this list originate from one sample, sequenced in a study of tumor and adjacent non-tumor tissue in lung cancer. A modified ARM-PCR protocol with three rounds of nested PCR amplified TCRbeta. Via MiXCR, TCRdb re-called the multiplex PCR reads, giving one row per CDR3 protein. The table records about 110,000 distinct CDR3 sequences, approximately 87% of them present only once. No cell sorting was done before RNA was extracted from the tissue. What was sequenced was lung tumor tissue. The receptors derive from a man in his sixties or seventies with non-small cell lung cancer.

This chain connects TRBV4-3 to TRBJ1-2, with D maybe TRBD1 (5 bases). The CDR3 spans 15 residues. V was pared by 1 base and J by 11 bases, with 20 bases between. CDR1 LGHNA and CDR2 YSLEER come from the germline V gene. The CDR3 protein is CASSQGNLLDMMYTF. For the CDR3, the DNA is TGCGCCAGCAGCCAAGGGAACCTCTTGGACATGATGTACACCTTC.

The chain joins TRBV6-2 or TRBV6-3 to TRBJ2-1; D is ambiguous. V gave up 7 bases and J gave up 16 bases, with 23 bases separating them. This CDR3 region has 13 residues. Germline V gives CDR1 MNHEY, CDR2 SVGEGT. This CDR3 reads CASNRGGCNEDFF. CDR3 nucleotides: TGTGCCAGCAACAGAGGCGGTTGCAATGAGGACTTCTTC.

About this clonotype: Just one base apart from a much larger clone, this may be a read error. The chain uses TRBV6-4 and TRBJ2-1, with 8 positions matching TRBD1. CDR1 and CDR2 from the germline V gene are MRHNA and SNTAGT. This CDR3 spans 14 amino acids. With 4 bases clipped from V and 7 bases from J, the junction kept 6 bases outside the gene matches. Here the CDR3 reads CASSVYQGANEQFF. For the CDR3, the DNA is TGTGCCAGCAGTGTTTATCAGGGGGCAAATGAGCAGTTCTTC.

About this clonotype: Sequence at one end of the junction differs from germline and may be a read error. This sequence joins TRBV6-1 and TRBJ1-5; D gene unclear. This CDR3 spans 14 amino acids. Germline V gene sequence: CDR1 MNHNS, CDR2 SASEGT. CDR3 in DNA: TGTGCTAGCAGTGCGGGCGGGAGCGATCAGCCCCAGCATTTT. Translating gives CASSAGGSDQPQHF.